The 2 T cell receptor beta chains below all came from one sample that was sequenced in a study of response to subunit inactivated influenza vaccine. One entry per CDR3 protein results from TCRdb running MiXCR on the RT-PCR reads. The table lists roughly 460,000 distinct CDR3 sequences, about 10% of them singletons. Source: PBMCs from blood, taken around seven weeks after vaccination. The source is a man aged 50 to 60 who received an inactivated influenza vaccine.

This clonotype came up a few times. This chain links TRBV20-1 with TRBJ1-3; weak D call: TRBD1 (5 bases). V was pared by 5 bases and J by 3 bases, with 20 bases between. CDR1 is DFQATT and CDR2 is SNEGSKA in the germline V gene (reference sequence). The CDR3 has 16 amino acids. CDR3 sequence: CSAPDGIGAGGNTIYF. In DNA, the CDR3 is TGCAGTGCTCCAGATGGGATCGGGGCGGGTGGAAACACCATATATTTT.

This clonotype was seen a handful of times. This chain joins TRBV20-1 and TRBJ2-7; D possibly corresponds to TRBD2 (6 bases). The V gene lost 3 bases and the J gene lost 5 bases, with 11 bases spanning the gap. The CDR3 runs to 12 residues. CDR1 and CDR2 (germline): DFQATT, SNEGSKA (reference sequence). CDR3 coding DNA: TGCAGTGCTAGCGGGAGTGCCGACGAGCAGTACTTC. It is translated as CSASGSADEQYF.